This entry features one TCR beta chain sequence. Assay used: immunoSEQ multiplex PCR; TCRdb lists only in-frame clones, some missing. The table shows approximately 160,000 clones, with roughly 92% occurring only once. These data come from a study of OX40 agonist ivuxolimab in advanced cancers. Across the study: Enrollees could have had prior anti-PD-1, anti-PD-L1 or anti-CTLA-4 therapy, which 40% to 45% had received.

V lost 7 bases and J lost 0, with 25 bases in between. Looked up from germline, CDR1 is WSHSY and CDR2 is SAAADI. The CDR3 is 19 amino acids. V is TRBV10-2 and J is TRBJ1-5; D may be TRBD1 (6 bases). This specimen consisted of CD4+ or CD8+ T cells sorted from blood, obtained in a trial of the OX40 agonist ivuxolimab. The receptor was derived from an adult with an advanced solid tumor such as melanoma, head and neck, liver or kidney cancer. The CDR3 DNA follows: TGCGCCAGCACGGAACCTTTACAGGGCGACAAGAATAGCAATCAGCCCCAGCATTTT. It is translated as CASTEPLQGDKNSNQPQHF.